This T cell receptor (beta chain) stems from a study of T cells after yellow fever vaccination. General study results and limits: Once the booster was given, most primary-vaccination clones reappeared, at approximately 97% for CD4 and over 85% for CD8. The secondary response was weaker but peaked faster, day 5 versus 15. Abundant clonotypes from the bulk population could get into FACS-sorted repertoires as contaminants.

Conversion of TCR transcripts into cDNA relied on 5'RACE template switching, which added a universal primer site and UMIs. MiXCR, run by TCRdb on the 5' RACE reads, gives a single entry per CDR3 protein. The sample includes nearly 350,000 distinct CDR3 sequences, 7% to 10% of them seen just once. This clonotype has more than one count but fewer than ten. Its specificity is unknown. The CDR3 covers 15 residues. J was trimmed by 2 bases and V by 3 bases; bases with no gene match: 5. Germline assignment: CDR1 SGHTA and CDR2 FQGNSA. This clonotype originated in a man aged 18 to 30 who received the YFV17D yellow fever vaccine. Sequenced here: PBMCs, sampled 35 to 50 days after the first yellow fever vaccination. The chain combines TRBV7-2 with TRBJ2-5; TRBD1 aligns across 8 bases. CDR3 DNA: TGTGCCAGCAGCTTCCAGGGGGCCTCACAAGAGACCCAGTACTTC. Translated, it gives CASSFQGASQETQYF.